The 25 T cell receptor beta chains listed next were all sequenced from one sample in a study of cytotoxic CD8 clonotypes in ibrutinib-treated CLL listed by TCRdb under 2021. To prepare the library, the immunoSEQ multiplex PCR assay was applied. In its TCRdb copy, this immuneACCESS table keeps in-frame sequences only and misses some clones. Where compared with another copy, unresolved V genes explain less than half of these, and the others have no known cause. The sample table holds fewer than 50,000 clones, of which about half were seen once. Clones ranked in the top ten supply less than 35% of the sample. The time point label, read with the paper, signifies: roughly 12 months on ibrutinib. The material sequenced was PBMCs, taken after 12 months of ibrutinib treatment. These receptors were taken from a human donor with chronic lymphocytic leukemia.

There are a few counts of this clone. The chain is built from TRBV7-2 and TRBJ1-5; D call uncertain. The CDR3 runs 13 residues. Germline CDR1 SGHTA, CDR2 FQGNSA. V dropped 5 bases and J dropped 4 bases, with 9 bases sitting between them. CDR3 in DNA: TGTGCCAGCAGCCCGGGAAAAAATCAGCCCCAGCATTTT. Its protein product is CASSPGKNQPQHF.

This rearrangement joins TRBV7-8 to TRBJ2-5; tentative D call: TRBD1 (6 bases). Trimming took 5 bases from V and 9 from J, leaving 13 bases between them. Germline CDR1 SGHVS, CDR2 FQNEAQ. The CDR3 is 12 amino acids. CDR3 sequence (DNA): TGTGCCAGCAGCGGGACACCGTTGGCCCAGTACTTC. Protein product: CASSGTPLAQYF.

This chain connects TRBV11-3 to TRBJ2-3; the D gene is possibly TRBD2 (6 bases). The CDR3 covers 17 residues. CDR1 and CDR2 (germline): SGHNT, YENEEA. Trimming took 5 bases from V and 3 from J, leaving 21 bases between them. In DNA form, the CDR3 reads TGTGCCAGCAGCCTAAACGCAGGGTCTGGAGGGACAGATACGCAGTATTTT. Encoded protein: CASSLNAGSGGTDTQYF.

This clone has a single count. The J gene is TRBJ1-3, the V gene TRBV15; D is undetermined. V lost 0 bases, J lost 1 base, and 7 bases lay in between. The CDR3 contains 15 residues. Germline V lookup: CDR1 LNHNV, CDR2 YYDKDF (reference sequence). The DNA of the CDR3 is TGTGCCACCAGCAGAGAAACAGAATCTGGAAACACCATATATTTT. Encoded protein: CATSRETESGNTIYF.

This chain links TRBV19 with TRBJ2-1; weak D call: TRBD2 (5 bases). Trimming stripped 8 bases from V and 6 bases from J, with 20 bases between. The length of the CDR3 is 15 residues. The germline gives CDR1 LNHDA, CDR2 SQIVND (reference sequence). The DNA of the CDR3 is TGTGCCAGTGCCATCGGGGTACTGGAAGGCAATGAGCAGTTCTTC. Protein: CASAIGVLEGNEQFF.

V is TRBV28 and J is TRBJ1-2, with D possibly being TRBD1 (5 bases). The CDR3 extends over 16 amino acids. CDR1 and CDR2 (germline): MDHEN, SYDVKM. V lost 6 bases and J 2 bases, leaving 19 bases between the germline ends. This CDR3 reads CASSLGQSSINYGYTF. CDR3 nucleotides: TGTGCCAGCAGCCTAGGACAAAGCTCCATAAACTATGGCTACACCTTC.

A word on this clone: Other DNA sequences within the sample encode an identical CDR3. V gene TRBV19 combines with J gene TRBJ1-1; 9 nucleotides match TRBD1. Trimming took 4 bases from V and 8 from J; bases not matched to a gene: 29. CDR3 length equals 21 residues. CDR1 is LNHDA, CDR2 SQIVND, per germline (reference sequence). The CDR3, as DNA: TGTGCCAGTAGTAGTCAGCTTTGGACAGGGGCTTTTATCGAATTCAAGGCCGAAGCTTTCTTT. Protein sequence: CASSSQLWTGAFIEFKAEAFF.

This clone was found once. The chain couples TRBV30 to TRBJ2-7, with D unresolved. The germline V gene has CDR1 GTSNPN and CDR2 SVGIG (reference sequence). This CDR3 spans 12 amino acids. Trimming shortened V by 5 bases and J by 0 bases, and 8 bases separated the two germline ends. DNA of the CDR3: TGTGCCTGGTCTATTCTCTCCTACGAGCAGTACTTC. This translates into CAWSILSYEQYF.

The chain combines TRBV19 with TRBJ2-6; TRBD1 matches 8 bases. This CDR3 spans 18 amino acids. Trimming cost V 4 bases and J 0 bases; bases outside gene matches: 8. Germline V gene sequence: CDR1 LNHDA, CDR2 SQIVND (reference sequence). The CDR3 sequence: CASSTRRQGSSGANVLTF. Here the CDR3 DNA reads TGTGCCAGTAGTACTAGGAGACAGGGGAGCTCTGGGGCCAACGTCCTGACTTTC.

The chain carries TRBV5-6 and TRBJ1-5; D is possibly TRBD1 (5 bases). Germline V gene sequence: CDR1 SGHDT, CDR2 YYEEEE. The CDR3 is 15 residues long. V dropped 3 bases and J dropped 0 bases, with 10 bases sitting between them. The CDR3 here is CASSWGRNSNQPQHF. CDR3 coding DNA: TGTGCCAGCAGCTGGGGACGAAATAGCAATCAGCCCCAGCATTTT.

The rearrangement links TRBV6-6 to TRBJ2-7; D gene uncertain. Trimming took 4 bases from V and 5 from J, leaving 12 bases between them. The CDR3 consists of 13 residues. Germline V gene lookup returns CDR1 MNHNY and CDR2 SVGAGI (reference sequence). The CDR3 bases are TGTGCCAGCAGTTCTGTCGATTTGAACGAGCAGTACTTC. It specifies CASSSVDLNEQYF.

The chain couples TRBV4-1 to TRBJ2-3; TRBD2 matches 7 bases. Germline CDR1 reads MGHRA; CDR2 reads YSYEKL. V was pared by 3 bases and J by 0 bases, with 9 bases of the junction left unmatched. The CDR3 has 17 residues. Here the CDR3 reads CASSHFSLAASTDTQYF. CDR3 nucleotide sequence: TGCGCCAGCAGCCACTTTTCGCTAGCGGCTAGCACAGATACGCAGTATTTT.

V and J are TRBV10-3 and TRBJ2-7; TRBD1 might be the D (6 bases). V was shortened by 2 bases and J by 2 bases, with 10 bases between the two germline ends. The CDR3 sequence is 14 residues long. The germline CDR1 and CDR2 sequences are ENHRY and SYGVKD. The CDR3 region is CAISEDRLPYEQYF. The CDR3 nucleotides read TGTGCCATCAGTGAGGACAGGCTACCCTACGAGCAGTACTTC.

The rearrangement links TRBV18 to TRBJ2-7, with TRBD1 as a possible D gene (6 bases). V lost 6 bases to trimming and J lost 5 bases, with 11 bases between them. The CDR3 is 12 residues long. Germline V gives CDR1 KGHSH, CDR2 LQKENI. In nucleotides, the CDR3 is TGTGCCAGCTCCCTTGGACAGAACGAGCAGTACTTC. Protein: CASSLGQNEQYF.

The chain recombines TRBV5-1 with TRBJ2-1; 10 positions agree with TRBD2. The V gene end was trimmed by 4 bases and the J gene end by 0 bases; junction bases not matched to a gene: 4. Per the germline V gene, CDR1 is SGHRS and CDR2 is YFSETQ. The CDR3 spans 16 residues. The CDR3 DNA sequence: TGCGCCAGCAGCGTCGCTAGCGGGGGCTCCTACAATGAGCAGTTCTTC. Amino acid sequence: CASSVASGGSYNEQFF. Full variable domain (outside the CDR3, taken from reference TRBV5-1 and TRBJ2-1): KAGVTQTPRYLIKTRGQQVTLSCSPISGHRSVSWYQQTPGQGLQFLFEYFSETQRNKGNFPGRFSGRQFSNSRSEMNVSTLELGDSALYLCASSVASGGSYNEQFFGPGTRLTVL.

Only a few counts were recorded for this clone. The genes are TRBV5-4 and TRBJ2-7; D is unclear. V shed 0 bases and J shed 0 bases, with 4 bases lying between them. The CDR3 runs 13 residues. Germline V gene sequence: CDR1 SGHNT, CDR2 YYREEE (reference sequence). The CDR3 here is CASSLGNSYEQYF. Here the CDR3 DNA reads TGTGCCAGCAGCTTGGGCAACTCCTACGAGCAGTACTTC.

This clone was seen only a few times. The chain joins TRBV9 to TRBJ2-7, with 9 bases fitting TRBD2. Trimming at V came to 0 bases and at J to 3 bases, leaving 4 bases not matched to a gene. Per the germline V gene, CDR1 is SGDLS and CDR2 is YYNGEE. This CDR3 contains 15 residues. The CDR3 nucleotides read TGTGCCAGCAGCGTAGGTCCTAGCGGGAACTACGAGCAGTACTTC. Its translation is CASSVGPSGNYEQYF.

This clone was detected ten times or more. The chain joins TRBV5-4 to TRBJ2-7; 10 bases match TRBD1. CDR1 is SGHNT and CDR2 is YYREEE in the germline V gene (reference sequence). The CDR3 extends over 16 amino acids. The V gene end was trimmed by 2 bases and the J gene end by 3 bases; junction bases not matched to a gene: 8. CDR3 protein: CASSLGKWDRGYEQYF. CDR3 nucleotide sequence: TGTGCCAGCAGCTTAGGGAAGTGGGACAGGGGCTACGAGCAGTACTTC.

The chain links TRBV6-6 to TRBJ2-7; possibly TRBD2 for D (6 bases). Germline V gene data show CDR1 as MNHNY and CDR2 as SVGAGI (reference sequence). The length of the CDR3 is 14 residues. V lost 3 bases to trimming and J lost 1 base, with 10 bases between them. Written as DNA, the CDR3 is TGTGCCAGCAGTTATCGGGACTCATCCTACGAGCAGTACTTC. It codes for CASSYRDSSYEQYF.

The chain has TRBV19 and TRBJ2-3; 10 nucleotides match TRBD2. J lost 6 bases, V lost 8 bases, and 5 bases had no gene match. The CDR3 extends over 13 amino acids. Germline CDR1 is LNHDA and CDR2 is SQIVND (reference sequence). CDR3 sequence (DNA): TGTGCCAGTGGAGCGGGAGGGGTGGATACGCAGTATTTT. Residues: CASGAGGVDTQYF.

This clone was counted ten times or more. This sequence joins TRBV5-5 and TRBJ1-1, with D hard to call. Germline V CDR1 and CDR2: SGHKS, YYEKEE (reference sequence). Trimming took off 3 bases at V and 1 base at J, with 10 bases between the two ends. The CDR3 covers 14 residues. The CDR3 nucleotides are TGTGCCAGCAGCTCGTTCGAGGCGAACACTGAAGCTTTCTTT. This translates into CASSSFEANTEAFF.

The chain is built from TRBV6-6 and TRBJ2-2; 10 bases match TRBD2. Looked up from germline, CDR1 is MNHNY and CDR2 is SVGAGI (reference sequence). J lost 7 bases, V lost 6 bases, and 5 bases had no gene match. The length of the CDR3 is 14 residues. The CDR3 sequence is CASRVTSGHGELFF. The CDR3 DNA sequence: TGTGCCAGCAGAGTGACTAGCGGGCACGGGGAGCTGTTTTTT.

The chain is built from TRBV9 and TRBJ2-1; D assignment may be TRBD1 or TRBD2 (5 bases each). The CDR3 totals 14 residues. CDR1 is SGDLS, CDR2 YYNGEE, per germline. Trimming stripped 9 bases from V and 3 bases from J, with 16 bases between. The CDR3 DNA is TGTGCCATCAGTGGTGGGGACCTCTACAATGAGCAGTTCTTC. This sequence encodes CAISGGDLYNEQFF.

V is TRBV27 and J is TRBJ1-5, with TRBD1 matching over 7 bases. This CDR3 spans 15 amino acids. The V gene end was trimmed by 1 base and the J gene end by 3 bases; junction bases not matched to a gene: 3. The germline V gene has CDR1 MNHEY and CDR2 SMNVEV (reference sequence). The CDR3: CASSLFTGANQPQHF. CDR3 sequence (DNA): TGTGCCAGCAGTTTATTTACAGGGGCCAATCAGCCCCAGCATTTT.

In its sample, this clone was seen a few times. The rearrangement uses TRBV5-1 and TRBJ1-5, with TRBD1 matching over 8 bases. The CDR3 totals 15 residues. Unmatched junction bases numbered 4, after V lost 0 bases and J lost 5 bases. The germline V gene has CDR1 SGHRS and CDR2 YFSETQ. As DNA, the CDR3 is TGCGCCAGCAGCTTGGGGGTGACAGGGGATCAGCCCCAGCATTTT. Its protein is CASSLGVTGDQPQHF.